The 20 T cell receptor beta chains below all came from one sample that was sequenced in a study of blood T cell repertoires in COVID-19. Method: immunoSEQ multiplex PCR; TCRdb's copy keeps in-frame clones and lacks some. Among under 200,000 clones listed, roughly 90% were seen once. The sequencing input was PBMCs or T cells enriched from blood (not recorded which). These receptors all come from a woman younger than 35 who had recovered from COVID-19.

The chain uses TRBV30 and TRBJ2-1; D gene uncertain. CDR1 and CDR2 from the germline V gene are GTSNPN and SVGIG (reference sequence). V was shortened by 1 base and J by 7 bases, with 8 bases between the two germline ends. This CDR3 contains 12 residues. CDR3 bases: TGTGCCTGGAGTGACTCCTTTAATGAGCAGTTCTTC. Translation: CAWSDSFNEQFF.

The chain links TRBV5-4 to TRBJ2-5; possible D gene TRBD1, 5 bases. V shed 0 bases and J shed 4 bases, with 16 bases lying between them. Germline assignment: CDR1 SGHNT and CDR2 YYREEE (reference sequence). The CDR3 loop spans 16 amino acids. The CDR3 region has the DNA TGTGCCAGCAGCTTGGCCGGAACAGGTTGGTCAGAGACCCAGTACTTC. As protein: CASSLAGTGWSETQYF.

The chain has TRBV2 and TRBJ1-5; D gene unclear. Germline CDR1 and CDR2: SNHLY and FYNNEI. The CDR3 is 12 residues long. Deletions cut 7 bases from V and 6 bases from J, with 10 bases between. CDR3 sequence reads: CASNREGQPQHF. The CDR3 bases are TGTGCCAGCAACCGGGAAGGTCAGCCCCAGCATTTT.

V gene TRBV10-2 combines with J gene TRBJ1-2, with D possibly TRBD1 on 6 matching bases. Germline lookup yields CDR1 WSHSY and CDR2 SAAADI. Trimming took 4 bases from V and 4 from J, leaving 16 bases between them. There are 15 residues in the CDR3. CDR3 sequence reads: CASSGGGLGIYGYTF. The CDR3 region has the DNA TGCGCCAGCAGTGGCGGGGGGCTCGGCATCTATGGCTACACCTTC.

The chain employs TRBV15 and TRBJ2-7, with D tentatively TRBD2 (7 bases). Deletions cut 3 bases from V and 6 bases from J, with 18 bases between. The CDR3 extends over 15 amino acids. CDR1 and CDR2 (germline): LNHNV, YYDKDF (reference sequence). CDR3: CATSRGGDTSSEQYF. In DNA form, the CDR3 reads TGTGCCACCAGCAGGGGAGGGGACACAAGCTCCGAGCAGTACTTC.

With regard to this clone: Other DNA sequences in the sample encode the same CDR3. This sequence joins TRBV28 and TRBJ1-1, with D uncertain. The CDR3 has 12 residues. The V gene lost 6 bases and the J gene lost 2 bases, with 7 bases spanning the gap. The V gene's germline CDR1 is MDHEN and CDR2 SYDVKM. CDR3 loop: CASSLQNTEAFF. The CDR3 coding sequence is TGTGCCAGCAGCTTACAAAACACTGAAGCTTTCTTT.

Here the CDR3 reads CASSPGTSPGGYTF. In nucleotides, the CDR3 is TGTGCCAGCAGTCCTGGGACATCACCGGGGGGCTACACCTTC. This rearrangement joins TRBV28 to TRBJ1-2; tentative D call: TRBD1 (6 bases). Trimming pared 5 bases from V and 8 bases from J, leaving 18 bases between. This CDR3 region has 14 residues. Germline V gives CDR1 MDHEN, CDR2 SYDVKM.

This chain joins TRBV5-5 and TRBJ1-5, with unresolved D. V was pared by 2 bases and J by 6 bases, with 9 bases between. Germline CDR1 is SGHKS and CDR2 is YYEKEE (reference sequence). There are 13 residues in the CDR3. The CDR3 coding sequence is TGTGCCAGCAGCTTTAACTTTCGTCAGCCCCAGCATTTT. Protein product: CASSFNFRQPQHF.

This sequence joins TRBV3-1 (or the pseudogene TRBV3-2) and TRBJ2-1; 7 bases align to TRBD1. V was clipped by 2 bases and J by 6 bases; unmatched bases: 10. This CDR3 region has 16 residues. Per germline, CDR1 LGHDT and CDR2 YNNKEL (reference sequence). The CDR3 region has the DNA TGTGCCAGCAGCCAAACCTTGACCGGGACAGTCAATGAGCAGTTCTTC. Translation gives CASSQTLTGTVNEQFF.

The genes are TRBV7-9 and TRBJ2-1, with 7 bases that match TRBD1. Germline V lookup: CDR1 SEHNR, CDR2 FQNEAQ (reference sequence). The CDR3 extends over 12 amino acids. Trimming took 5 bases from V and 9 from J; bases not matched to a gene: 4. CDR3 region: CASSLDRVEQFF. The CDR3 bases are TGTGCCAGCAGCCTCGACAGGGTTGAGCAGTTCTTC.

This clone was recorded only once. V and J are TRBV5-4 and TRBJ2-1; 8 bases are shared with TRBD2. The trim removed 7 bases at V and 0 bases at J, leaving 9 bases unmatched. This CDR3 has 16 amino acids. Germline lookup yields CDR1 SGHNT and CDR2 YYREEE (reference sequence). CDR3 residues: CASSPGGASSYNEQFF. Written as DNA, the CDR3 is TGTGCCAGCTCGCCGGGGGGGGCGAGCTCCTACAATGAGCAGTTCTTC.

The V gene is TRBV5-1, the J gene TRBJ2-4; D gene unclear. Germline CDR1 reads SGHRS; CDR2 reads YFSETQ. The CDR3 spans 15 residues. The V and J ends lost 0 bases and 7 bases respectively, with 14 bases between them. This CDR3 reads CASSLGKQFFNIQYF. CDR3 DNA: TGCGCCAGCAGCTTGGGTAAACAATTTTTCAACATTCAGTACTTC. The full variable domain, in which reference TRBV5-1 and TRBJ2-4 provide the parts outside the CDR3, is KAGVTQTPRYLIKTRGQQVTLSCSPISGHRSVSWYQQTPGQGLQFLFEYFSETQRNKGNFPGRFSGRQFSNSRSEMNVSTLELGDSALYLCASSLGKQFFNIQYFGAGTRLSVL.

J is TRBJ2-7 and V is TRBV30; TRBD2 is a possible D gene (6 bases). Germline V gives CDR1 GTSNPN, CDR2 SVGIG (reference sequence). Trimming removed 2 bases from V and 6 bases from J, with 14 bases in between. There are 13 residues in the CDR3. The CDR3 region is CAWSLGHGGEQYF. The DNA for the CDR3 is TGTGCCTGGAGTTTGGGGCACGGGGGCGAGCAGTACTTC. The full variable domain, with the rest looked up from reference TRBV30 and TRBJ2-7, is SQTIHQWPATLVQPVGSPLSLECTVEGTSNPNLYWYRQAAGRGLQLLFYSVGIGQISSEVPQNLSASRPQDRQFILSSKKLLLSDSGFYLCAWSLGHGGEQYFGPGTRLTVT.

CDR3 in DNA: TGCGCCAGCAGCTGGCCCGGCGGGGCGGGCACAGATACGCAGTATTTT. Protein product: CASSWPGGAGTDTQYF. V usage is TRBV5-1 and J usage is TRBJ2-3, with a possible D match to TRBD2 (6 bases). This CDR3 is built from 16 residues. V was trimmed by 3 bases and J by 1 base, leaving 15 bases between them. The V gene's germline CDR1 is SGHRS and CDR2 YFSETQ.

The chain couples TRBV5-1 to TRBJ1-2, with 11 bases matching TRBD1. CDR3 size: 17 residues. Germline V gives CDR1 SGHRS, CDR2 YFSETQ. V shed 4 bases, J shed 6 bases, and the junction held 14 bases outside the gene matches. CDR3 protein: CASSPTAGTGGSNGYTF. In DNA, the CDR3 is TGCGCCAGCAGCCCTACTGCCGGGACAGGGGGATCTAATGGCTACACCTTC.

This clone was counted only a few times. The V and J genes are TRBV6-5 and TRBJ1-1; D is uncertain. V shed 10 bases and J shed 0 bases, with 12 bases lying between them. This CDR3 is built from 13 residues. Germline loops: CDR1 MNHEY, CDR2 SVGAGI. CDR3 protein: CATMIAVNTEAFF. The CDR3 coding sequence is TGTGCCACCATGATCGCGGTGAACACTGAAGCTTTCTTT.

The chain carries TRBV18 and TRBJ2-7, with 8 bases that match TRBD1. The trim removed 6 bases at V and 6 bases at J, leaving 10 bases unmatched. This CDR3 has 14 residues. CDR1 is KGHSH, CDR2 LQKENI, per germline. The CDR3 DNA is TGTGCCAGCTCTCTAGGACAGGGTTTATTCGAGCAGTACTTC. Protein: CASSLGQGLFEQYF.

The chain joins TRBV7-9 to TRBJ1-4, with unresolved D. V was pared by 2 bases and J by 3 bases, with 10 bases between. The CDR3 contains 15 residues. CDR1 is SEHNR and CDR2 is FQNEAQ in the germline V gene (reference sequence). The CDR3: CASSLSRQANEKLFF. DNA for the CDR3: TGTGCCAGCAGCTTATCCCGGCAGGCTAATGAAAAACTGTTTTTT. The complete variable domain, with remaining parts taken from reference TRBV7-9 and TRBJ1-4, reads DTGVSQNPRHKITKRGQNVTFRCDPISEHNRLYWYRQTLGQGPEFLTYFQNEAQLEKSRLLSDRFSAERPKGSFSTLEIQRTEQGDSAMYLCASSLSRQANEKLFFGSGTQLSVL.

The gene calls are TRBV29-1 and TRBJ1-1; D call uncertain. CDR1 SQVTM and CDR2 ANQGSEA come from the germline V gene. The CDR3 covers 11 residues. V gave up 7 bases and J gave up 1 base, with 7 bases separating them. CDR3 amino acids: CSGDGNTEAFF. In DNA, the CDR3 is TGCAGCGGTGACGGGAACACTGAAGCTTTCTTT.

This sequence joins TRBV11-2 and TRBJ2-3, with TRBD2 identical over 9 bases. Germline CDR1 and CDR2: SGHAT and FQNNGV. Trimming at V came to 5 bases and at J to 2 bases, leaving 8 bases not matched to a gene. The CDR3 sequence is 16 residues long. The CDR3 coding sequence is TGTGCCAGCAGCCTGGGGACTAGCCAGTTCACAGATACGCAGTATTTT. It codes for CASSLGTSQFTDTQYF.